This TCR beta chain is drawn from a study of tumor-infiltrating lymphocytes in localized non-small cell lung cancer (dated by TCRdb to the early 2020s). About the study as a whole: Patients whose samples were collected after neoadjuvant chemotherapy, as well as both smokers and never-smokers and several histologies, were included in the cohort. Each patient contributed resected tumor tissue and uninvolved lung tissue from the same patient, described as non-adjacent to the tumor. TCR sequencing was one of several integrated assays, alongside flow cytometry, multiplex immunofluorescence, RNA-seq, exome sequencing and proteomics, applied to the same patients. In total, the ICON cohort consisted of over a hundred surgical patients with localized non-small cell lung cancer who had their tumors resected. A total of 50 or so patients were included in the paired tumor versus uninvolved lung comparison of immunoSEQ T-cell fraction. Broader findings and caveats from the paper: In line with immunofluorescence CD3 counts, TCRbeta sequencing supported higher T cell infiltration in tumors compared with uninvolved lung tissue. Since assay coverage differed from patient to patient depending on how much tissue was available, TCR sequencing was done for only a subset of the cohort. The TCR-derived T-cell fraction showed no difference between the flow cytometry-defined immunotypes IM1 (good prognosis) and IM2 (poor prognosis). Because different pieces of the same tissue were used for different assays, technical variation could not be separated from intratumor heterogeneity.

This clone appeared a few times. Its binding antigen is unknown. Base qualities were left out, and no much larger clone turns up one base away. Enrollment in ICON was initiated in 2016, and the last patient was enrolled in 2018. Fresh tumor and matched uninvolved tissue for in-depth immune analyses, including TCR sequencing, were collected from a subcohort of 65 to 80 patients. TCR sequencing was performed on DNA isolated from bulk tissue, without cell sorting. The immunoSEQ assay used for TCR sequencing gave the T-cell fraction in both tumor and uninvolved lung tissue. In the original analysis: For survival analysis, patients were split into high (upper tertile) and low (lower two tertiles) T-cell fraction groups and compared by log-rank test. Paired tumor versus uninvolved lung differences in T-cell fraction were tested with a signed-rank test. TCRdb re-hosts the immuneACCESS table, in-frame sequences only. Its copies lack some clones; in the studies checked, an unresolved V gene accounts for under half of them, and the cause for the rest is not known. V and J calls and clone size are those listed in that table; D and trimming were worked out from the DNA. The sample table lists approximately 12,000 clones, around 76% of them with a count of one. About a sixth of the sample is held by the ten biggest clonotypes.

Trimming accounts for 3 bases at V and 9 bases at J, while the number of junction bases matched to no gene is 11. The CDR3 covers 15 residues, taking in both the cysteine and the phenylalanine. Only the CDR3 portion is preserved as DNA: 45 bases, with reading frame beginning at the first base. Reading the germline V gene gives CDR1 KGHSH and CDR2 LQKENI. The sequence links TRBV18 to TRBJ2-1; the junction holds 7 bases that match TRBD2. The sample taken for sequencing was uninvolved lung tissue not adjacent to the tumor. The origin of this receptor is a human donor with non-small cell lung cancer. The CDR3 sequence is CASSPLRGGSSEQFF. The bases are TGTGCCAGCTCACCTCTCCGAGGCGGGAGTAGTGAGCAGTTCTTC.